The clone carrying this T cell receptor beta chain was detected ten times or more. Its target is not known. This sample is part of a study of neurological immune-mediated disorders. At the level of the study: Most of the 34 multiple sclerosis patients had relapsing-remitting disease; 3 had secondary progressive. Points from the study as a whole: Neither clinical nor MRI features were associated with the multiple sclerosis repertoire cluster.

The V gene lost 8 bases and the J gene lost 0 bases, with 10 bases spanning the gap. The CDR3 has 13 residues. The V gene's germline CDR1 is SGHAT and CDR2 FQNNGV. The making of cDNA relied on 5'RACE with 10-nucleotide random UMIs. MiXCR, applied by TCRdb to the 5' RACE reads, yields one record per CDR3 protein. The sample includes about 58,000 distinct CDR3 sequences, around 3.6% seen only once; the top ten take roughly 1.5%. The unsorted libraries had their origin in 2 million PBMCs stored at -80 C. The sequenced sample consisted of PBMCs. The receptor comes from a man aged 25-40 years with multiple sclerosis. The V call is TRBV11-2, the J call TRBJ1-1; D is uncertain. The CDR3 nucleotides read TGTGCCAGCGCCCCGCACCTGAACACTGAAGCTTTCTTT. Amino acid sequence: CASAPHLNTEAFF.